The subject of this entry is one T cell receptor beta chain. Its matching antigen is unknown. Next came a second PCR, run for about 6 to 11 cycles, which used a sample-barcoded 5' primer along with a J-beta primer mix. TCRdb reprocessed the 5' RACE reads with MiXCR, giving one entry per CDR3 protein. The table has approximately 1.5 million distinct CDR3 sequences, approximately 32% seen once. CDR3 length equals 18 residues. Losses at the gene ends were 2 bases for V and 3 bases for J; bases not matched to a gene: 17. CDR1 SGHRS and CDR2 YFSETQ come from the germline V gene. These data originate in a study of blood T cells in healthy people across ages. Whole-study results and caveats: PBMCs that were unsorted prevented a conclusive naive versus antigen-experienced comparison. The recorded TCR beta diversity per million T cells decreased in a roughly linear manner with age.

The rearrangement joins TRBV5-1 to TRBJ2-7; 7 bases are shared with TRBD1. This TCR was recovered from a woman in her twenties or thirties in good health. The sequencing sample was made of blood. The CDR3, as DNA: TGCGCCAGCAGCTTCCCTCCGGGACAGAGAAATAGGAGCTACGAGCAGTACTTC. This gives the protein CASSFPPGQRNRSYEQYF.